Listed here are 8 T cell receptor beta chains from one sample, sequenced in a study of blood T cell repertoires in COVID-19. Sequenced by immunoSEQ multiplex PCR; TCRdb stores in-frame clones only, minus some. The sample contains 25,000 to 35,000 clones, approximately 87% of which appear only once. Specimen: peripheral blood. The receptors stem from a human donor with active COVID-19. The donor label of this sample is uncertain.

V is TRBV6-5 and J is TRBJ2-7; TRBD1 might be the D (6 bases). The CDR3 extends over 12 amino acids. Germline loops: CDR1 MNHEY, CDR2 SVGAGI. CDR3 bases: TGTGCTTCGGGCGGACAGCTCGACGAGCAGTACTTC. This codes for CASGGQLDEQYF.

V usage is TRBV10-3 and J usage is TRBJ1-1; 9 bases map to TRBD1. The CDR3 extends over 13 amino acids. V was pared by 9 bases and J by 0 bases, with 2 bases of the junction left unmatched. Per the germline V gene, CDR1 is ENHRY and CDR2 is SYGVKD. CDR3 nucleotide sequence: TGTGCCATACAGGGGGCCTTGAACACTGAAGCTTTCTTT. It codes for CAIQGALNTEAFF.

This clone was detected only once. The V call is TRBV4-1, the J call TRBJ2-2, with TRBD1 matching over 10 bases. V lost 2 bases, J lost 4 bases, and 10 bases stayed unmatched. CDR1 is MGHRA and CDR2 is YSYEKL in the germline V gene. The CDR3 covers 18 residues. DNA of the CDR3: TGCGCCAGCAGCCAACGAAGGTTTTGGGACAGGGGCACCGGGGAGCTGTTTTTT. Amino acid sequence: CASSQRRFWDRGTGELFF.

By sample share, this clone is medium-sized (0.01 to 0.1%). The chain joins TRBV9 to TRBJ1-2; D unclear. Germline V gives CDR1 SGDLS, CDR2 YYNGEE. V lost 0 bases and J lost 2, with 8 bases in between. The CDR3 sequence is 14 residues long. Written as DNA, the CDR3 is TGTGCCAGCAGCGTAGTAAACGGGAACTATGGCTACACCTTC. This sequence encodes CASSVVNGNYGYTF.

In this sample, this clone turned up a few times. The V and J genes are TRBV19 and TRBJ1-5, with no clear D. V gave up 1 base and J gave up 1 base, with 20 bases separating them. CDR1 is LNHDA and CDR2 is SQIVND in the germline V gene (reference sequence). The CDR3 has 19 residues. This chain's CDR3 is CASSIAPRGWFGSNQPQHF. CDR3 nucleotides: TGTGCCAGTAGTATAGCCCCCCGAGGATGGTTTGGCAGCAATCAGCCCCAGCATTTT.

The genes are TRBV14 and TRBJ2-4; tentatively, D is TRBD2 (6 bases). The V end lost 4 bases, the J end lost 0 bases, and 13 bases lay between the germline ends. The CDR3 has 16 residues. Germline V lookup: CDR1 SGHDN, CDR2 FVKESK. The CDR3 here is CASSPGTRLAKNIQYF. CDR3 DNA sequence: TGTGCCAGCAGCCCAGGGACTCGCCTAGCCAAAAACATTCAGTACTTC. The whole variable domain, remainder taken from reference TRBV14 and TRBJ2-4, is EAGVTQFPSHSVIEKGQTVTLRCDPISGHDNLYWYRRVMGKEIKFLLHFVKESKQDESGMPNNRFLAERTGGTYSTLKVQPAELEDSGVYFCASSPGTRLAKNIQYFGAGTRLSVL.

CDR3 loop: CASSLSGGVAPGELFF. Written as DNA, the CDR3 is TGTGCCAGCAGCCTGAGCGGGGGGGTGGCTCCCGGGGAGCTGTTTTTT. This chain connects TRBV3-1 (or the pseudogene TRBV3-2) to TRBJ2-2, with 10 bases that match TRBD2. CDR1 and CDR2 (germline): LGHDT, YNNKEL (reference sequence). After removal of 4 bases from V and 6 bases from J, the junction contained 8 bases not matched to a gene. The CDR3 consists of 16 residues.

V usage is TRBV18 and J usage is TRBJ2-3; TRBD2 is a possible D gene (6 bases). The germline CDR1 and CDR2 sequences are KGHSH and LQKENI. The CDR3 totals 16 residues. Trimming shortened V by 1 base and J by 0 bases, and 11 bases separated the two germline ends. The CDR3 coding sequence is TGTGCCAGCTCACCACAGGCGGGGCCCAGCACAGATACGCAGTATTTT. Amino acid sequence: CASSPQAGPSTDTQYF.